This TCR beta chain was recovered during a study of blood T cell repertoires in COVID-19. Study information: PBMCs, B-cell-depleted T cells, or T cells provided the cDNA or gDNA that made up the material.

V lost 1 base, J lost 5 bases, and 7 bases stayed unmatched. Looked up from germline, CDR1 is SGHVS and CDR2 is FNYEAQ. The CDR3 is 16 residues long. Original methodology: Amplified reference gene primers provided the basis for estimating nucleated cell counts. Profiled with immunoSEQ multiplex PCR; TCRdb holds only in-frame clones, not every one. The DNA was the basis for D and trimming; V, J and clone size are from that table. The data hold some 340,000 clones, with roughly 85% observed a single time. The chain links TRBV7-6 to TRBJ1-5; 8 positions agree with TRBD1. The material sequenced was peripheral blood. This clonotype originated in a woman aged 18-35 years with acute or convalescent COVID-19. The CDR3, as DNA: TGTGCCAGCAGCTTAGGCGGGACAGGAGATTATCAGCCCCAGCATTTT. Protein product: CASSLGGTGDYQPQHF.